This TCR beta chain was captured by sequencing in a study of PD-L1 blockade in urothelial cancer. Study overall: T cell content in blood samples showed a median of 141,255.

Profiled with immunoSEQ multiplex PCR; TCRdb holds only in-frame clones, not every one. The sample has approximately 18,000 clones; approximately 91% are singletons. Germline loops: CDR1 LNHDA, CDR2 SQIVND (reference sequence). The CDR3 has 15 amino acids. J gave up 7 bases and V 5 bases, and 6 bases lay outside the gene matches. As to time point: pretreatment peripheral blood. The clonotype comes from a man between 65 and 85 years old with urothelial cancer. The sample here was PBMCs, taken around atezolizumab (anti-PD-L1) treatment. This chain links TRBV19 with TRBJ1-6; TRBD1 aligns across 9 bases. CDR3 sequence: CASSWDRAGNSPLHF. CDR3 bases: TGTGCCAGTAGTTGGGACAGGGCGGGGAATTCACCCCTCCACTTT.